The text below deals with one T cell receptor beta chain. These data are taken from a study of shared clonotypes between healthy human individuals. Using immunoSEQ multiplex PCR, the repertoire was profiled, and TCRdb retains in-frame clones only, with some absent. The sample lists about 1.5 million clones; 98% were seen once. V gave up 7 bases and J gave up 3 bases, with 16 bases separating them. The CDR3 length is 14 residues. Germline values: CDR1 SGHAT, CDR2 FQNNGV. This chain links TRBV11-2 with TRBJ2-7; maybe TRBD2 (5 bases). The source of this sequence is a man aged 30 to 45 in good health. The sequenced sample was naive CD4+ T cells sorted from blood. Subset indicated: CD45RA+ positively selected. The CDR3, as DNA: TGTGCCAGCACCTCGAGAGGGCTAATCTACGAGCAGTACTTC. It codes for CASTSRGLIYEQYF. Supplemented by reference TRBV11-2 and TRBJ2-7, the full variable domain reads EAGVAQSPRYKIIEKRQSVAFWCNPISGHATLYWYQQILGQGPKLLIQFQNNGVVDDSQLPKDRFSAERLKGVDSTLKIQPAKLEDSAVYLCASTSRGLIYEQYFGPGTRLTVT.